This T cell receptor beta chain was sequenced during a study of CXCR3-negative and CXCR3-positive naive CD8 T cells (dated by TCRdb to between 2017 and 2020). Study-wide context: In total, some 140 million TRB reads were obtained, or roughly 1.5 +/- 0.3 million reads per library. The diversity and physicochemical repertoire analyses included some 11 donors pooled from two independent experiments. TRBV-TRBJ cluster analysis included naive subsets from about 5 donors and memory cells from 3 donors.

This sample was sequenced with a NextSeq 550. The Human TCR Profiling Kit (MiLaboratory) was used to prepare UMI-labeled 5' RACE TRB cDNA libraries. The full amount of extracted RNA was used for cDNA synthesis, and the full amount of resulting cDNA was used for PCR amplification. Libraries were prepared in parallel with an identical number of PCR cycles. The published analysis was carried out like this. MIGEC and MiXCR extracted about 48,000 +/- 9,800 unique UMI-labeled TRB cDNA molecules per library, requiring at least two reads per UMI. Each library averaged around 40,000 +/- 10,000 functional in-frame TRB CDR3 nucleotide clonotypes without stop codons. Diversity metrics, including normalized Shannon-Wiener and Chao1, were computed in VDJtools after downsampling to 5000 UMI-labeled TRB molecules per sample. VDJtools was used to calculate clonotype-size-weighted physicochemical properties of the central five CDR3 residues, namely interaction energy, strength, volume and Kidera factor 4. The reads were reprocessed in TCRdb, with one entry per CDR3 protein sequence and no accompanying DNA. In this record, the V and J calls reflect TCRdb's handling and not the investigators' own analysis. The data table for this sample lists roughly 65,000 distinct CDR3 sequences. About 0.71% of the sample is held by the ten biggest clonotypes.

Each CD8+ T cell subset was flow-sorted in triplicate, with roughly 300,000 cells per subset placed directly into RLT lysis buffer. To keep memory contaminants out, a stringent definition of naive CD8+ T cells was applied: CD45RO-CCR7+CD27+CD95-. Standard density gradient centrifugation was used to isolate peripheral blood mononuclear cells from buffy coats. Naive CXCR3-negative and CXCR3-positive CD8+ T cells were flow-sorted using a FACSAria III. Total RNA was extracted from sorted cells with an RNeasy Mini Kit. Study-level results and caveats: Naive CXCR3-negative and CXCR3-positive cells from the same donor showed similar TRBV-TRBJ usage, whereas memory cells showed distinct patterns. Freshly isolated PBMCs were used for most assays because CXCR3 expression partially decreased after cryopreservation. Both naive subsets had comparably high repertoire diversity, while memory CD8+ T cells had much lower repertoire diversity. Surface CD5, linked to self-reactivity in mice, was comparable between naive subsets; TCR interaction strength was therefore also inferred from TRB CDR3 physicochemical properties. Compared with CXCR3-negative naive cells, CXCR3-positive naive cells had TRB CDR3s with higher hydrophobicity (lower Kidera factor 4), lower energy, and higher strength and volume indices.

A word on this clonotype: Its antigen is still unknown.

CDR1 and CDR2 are drawn from the germline V gene: SNHLY, FYNNEI. The CDR3, from cysteine to phenylalanine, totals 11 residues. The DNA sequence is not available. This receptor chain uses TRBV2 and TRBJ2-7. Sequencing was carried out using naive CXCR3+ CD8+ T cells from blood. According to the study, the label for this sample's cell subset or site signals: CD45RO-CCR7+CD27+CD95- naive CD8+ T cells expressing CXCR3 (TNR3+). This TCR came from a human donor in good health. Some clones in this sample may be carry-over from other donors' samples. CDR3 reads: CASREDYEQYF.